This T cell receptor (beta chain) was identified in a study of Tregs in tolerant kidney transplant recipients. Unstimulated Tregs (CD4+CD25+CD127-) and CD4+CD25- non-Tregs were sorted from PBMCs. The germline gives CDR1 SQVTM, CDR2 ANQGSEA. The CDR3 runs 14 residues. V dropped 3 bases and J dropped 5; count of bases not matched to a gene: 6. Method: immunoSEQ multiplex PCR; TCRdb's copy keeps in-frame clones and lacks some. This sample has more than 90,000 clones, with 92% found just once. The sequence was collected from a human donor in good health. The V gene is TRBV29-1, the J gene TRBJ2-2, with 7 bases matching TRBD1. Specimen: CD4+ T cells from blood. The CDR3 loop is CSVEGRQGTGELFF. Here the CDR3 DNA reads TGCAGCGTTGAGGGAAGACAGGGAACCGGGGAGCTGTTTTTT.